A single sample is the source of the 8 T cell receptor beta chains below, sequenced in a study of cytomegalovirus exposure and HLA in healthy donors (dated by TCRdb to 2015 to 2018). Library creation used the immunoSEQ multiplex PCR assay. Not all clones reach the TCRdb copy of this immuneACCESS table, which keeps in-frame sequences only. Checked studies attribute under half of the gap to unresolved V genes and leave the rest unexplained. Recorded for this sample are about 120,000 clones; 70% to 90% of them occurred a single time. The ten most abundant clones make up nearly 6.5% of the sample. The sequenced sample was PBMCs. All receptors derive from a woman between 18 and 29 years old in good health and CMV-seropositive.

The chain recombines TRBV5-5 with TRBJ2-2, with 9 nucleotides matching TRBD1. CDR1 is SGHKS and CDR2 is YYEKEE in the germline V gene (reference sequence). This CDR3 comprises 16 residues. V lost 6 bases and J lost 1; bases outside the gene matches: 7. The DNA for the CDR3 is TGTGCCAGCAAACGGACAGGGGCGCAGAACACCGGGGAGCTGTTTTTT. It encodes CASKRTGAQNTGELFF.

Only one count was recorded for this clone. The rearrangement uses TRBV5-1 and TRBJ2-4; 9 bases fit TRBD1. Germline trimming cut 0 bases from V and 0 bases from J; bases unmatched to any gene: 4. The CDR3 is 17 amino acids. CDR1 and CDR2 from the germline V gene are SGHRS and YFSETQ. The CDR3 DNA follows: TGCGCCAGCAGCTTGGAGACAGGGGGATTAGCCAAAAACATTCAGTACTTC. Translation: CASSLETGGLAKNIQYF.

This sequence joins TRBV30 and TRBJ1-4, with D unresolved. Germline CDR1 GTSNPN, CDR2 SVGIG (reference sequence). The CDR3 covers 11 residues. V was cut by 2 bases and J by 8 bases, with 6 bases left in between. The chain's CDR3 is CAWSSQEKLFF. The CDR3 coding sequence is TGTGCCTGGAGTTCACAAGAAAAACTGTTTTTT.

The chain links TRBV7-8 to TRBJ2-1; 9 nucleotides match TRBD2. The CDR3 is 16 amino acids. Germline assignment: CDR1 SGHVS and CDR2 FQNEAQ. V gave up 3 bases and J gave up 4 bases; unmatched junction bases: 7. DNA for the CDR3: TGTGCCAGCAGCTTCAAGGCGGGGGGGCTTTACAATGAGCAGTTCTTC. This translates into CASSFKAGGLYNEQFF.

The chain is built from TRBV7-9 and TRBJ2-1; maybe TRBD1 (5 bases). The CDR3 has 14 residues. Germline V gene lookup returns CDR1 SEHNR and CDR2 FQNEAQ (reference sequence). V shed 1 base and J shed 6 bases, with 10 bases lying between them. CDR3 amino acids: CASSLGAGPNEQFF. In nucleotides, the CDR3 is TGTGCCAGCAGCTTAGGTGCAGGGCCCAATGAGCAGTTCTTC. The full variable domain, rest sourced from reference TRBV7-9 and TRBJ2-1, is DTGVSQNPRHKITKRGQNVTFRCDPISEHNRLYWYRQTLGQGPEFLTYFQNEAQLEKSRLLSDRFSAERPKGSFSTLEIQRTEQGDSAMYLCASSLGAGPNEQFFGPGTRLTVL.

The J gene is TRBJ1-6, the V gene TRBV10-3, with 11 bases that match TRBD1. V was pared by 3 bases and J by 2 bases, with 3 bases of the junction left unmatched. Germline values: CDR1 ENHRY, CDR2 SYGVKD. The CDR3 consists of 17 residues. For the CDR3, the DNA is TGTGCCATCAGTGACCGGGACAGGGGGACCTATAATTCACCCCTCCACTTT. Translated: CAISDRDRGTYNSPLHF.

This clone has just one count. CDR3 sequence: CASTWMGAGMDEQYF. In DNA, the CDR3 is TGTGCCAGCACCTGGATGGGGGCAGGCATGGACGAGCAGTACTTC. The rearrangement links TRBV7-9 to TRBJ2-7; a weak D match, TRBD1 (6 bases). Germline-derived CDR1 and CDR2 are SEHNR and FQNEAQ (reference sequence). This CDR3 has 15 amino acids. V lost 7 bases and J lost 5, with 21 bases in between.

The chain couples TRBV2 to TRBJ2-1; tentative D call: TRBD2 (5 bases). Germline V gives CDR1 SNHLY, CDR2 FYNNEI. V was cut by 3 bases and J by 5 bases, with 14 bases left in between. The CDR3 has 15 amino acids. This CDR3 is CASSDNEGIHNEQFF. CDR3 nucleotides: TGTGCCAGCAGTGATAATGAGGGAATCCACAATGAGCAGTTCTTC.